These 8 T cell receptor beta chains originate from one sample sequenced in a study of blood T cell repertoires in COVID-19. Here immunoSEQ multiplex PCR was the method, and the copy in TCRdb shows in-frame clones only, minus some. Among some 180,000 clones listed, nearly 90% were seen once. Material: peripheral blood. The receptors were gathered from a man aged 50 to 59 with acute or convalescent COVID-19.

The CDR3 coding sequence is TGTGCCAGCTCACCATTTACAGGGTCTGATAATGAGCAGTTCTTC. It yields the protein CASSPFTGSDNEQFF. The chain links TRBV18 to TRBJ2-1, with D tentatively TRBD1 (6 bases). The length of the CDR3 is 15 residues. Germline CDR1 KGHSH, CDR2 LQKENI. Trimming took 2 bases from V and 7 from J, leaving 15 bases between them. The full variable domain, in which reference TRBV18 and TRBJ2-1 provide the parts outside the CDR3, is NAGVMQNPRHLVRRRGQEARLRCSPMKGHSHVYWYRQLPEEGLKFMVYLQKENIIDESGMPKERFSAEFPKEGPSILRIQQVVRGDSAAYFCASSPFTGSDNEQFFGPGTRLTVL.

The genes are TRBV7-8 and TRBJ1-1; D is unresolved. The CDR3 is 13 amino acids. CDR1 SGHVS and CDR2 FQNEAQ come from the germline V gene. Trimming pared 0 bases from V and 10 bases from J, leaving 12 bases between. CDR3 nucleotide sequence: TGTGCCAGCAGCTTAGCGCCGCGGGTCGGAGCTTTCTTT. It is translated as CASSLAPRVGAFF.

This clone appeared once. The rearrangement joins TRBV29-1 to TRBJ1-2; D perhaps matches TRBD1 (6 bases). Germline loops: CDR1 SQVTM, CDR2 ANQGSEA. V lost 3 bases to trimming and J lost 3 bases, with 8 bases between them. There are 12 residues in the CDR3. CDR3 bases: TGCAGCGTTGAGTCAGGGGACTATGGCTACACCTTC. This encodes CSVESGDYGYTF.

J is TRBJ2-5 and V is TRBV3-1 (or the pseudogene TRBV3-2), with 8 bases fitting TRBD2. The V gene end was trimmed by 4 bases and the J gene end by 3 bases; junction bases not matched to a gene: 7. Germline assignment: CDR1 LGHDT and CDR2 YNNKEL (reference sequence). The CDR3 consists of 15 residues. The CDR3 coding sequence is TGTGCCAGCAGCCTTCGAGCGGGGGTCGAAGAGACCCAGTACTTC. Amino acids: CASSLRAGVEETQYF.

The chain employs TRBV28 and TRBJ1-5; 7 nucleotides line up with TRBD1. V dropped 6 bases and J dropped 3; count of bases not matched to a gene: 8. The germline gives CDR1 MDHEN, CDR2 SYDVKM. CDR3 length: 15 amino acids. CDR3 coding DNA: TGTGCCAGCAGGGCAGGGGGAACTTACAATCAGCCCCAGCATTTT. This codes for CASRAGGTYNQPQHF.

V and J are TRBV5-4 and TRBJ1-6; D is undetermined. The germline gives CDR1 SGHNT, CDR2 YYREEE (reference sequence). The CDR3 runs to 17 residues. V was clipped by 2 bases and J by 9 bases, with 21 bases between them. In DNA form, the CDR3 reads TGTGCCAGCAGCTTCATGCCTAAGGCGGGGATTGGTTCACCCCTCCACTTT. Protein: CASSFMPKAGIGSPLHF.

This chain uses TRBV2 with TRBJ1-5; TRBD1 aligns across 7 bases. Germline CDR1 reads SNHLY; CDR2 reads FYNNEI. Unmatched junction bases numbered 8, after V lost 6 bases and J lost 6 bases. The CDR3 covers 14 residues. The CDR3 spells CASRDGDRFQPQHF. The CDR3 DNA reads as TGTGCCAGCAGGGACGGGGACAGATTTCAGCCCCAGCATTTT.

About this clone itself: Other DNA sequences in this sample translate to the same CDR3. The CDR3 sequence: CASSSGQGDYGYTF. The CDR3, as DNA: TGTGCCAGCAGTTCGGGACAGGGGGATTATGGCTACACCTTC. The V call is TRBV28, the J call TRBJ1-2; 11 nucleotides align to TRBD1. The V and J ends lost 4 bases and 5 bases, in that order; junction bases with no gene match: 3. This CDR3 region has 14 residues. Looked up from germline, CDR1 is MDHEN and CDR2 is SYDVKM.